These T cell receptor beta chains were read from a single sample in a study of T cell responses to AZD1222 COVID-19 vaccine. The assay was immunoSEQ multiplex PCR, and TCRdb's table has in-frame clones only and misses some. The sample consists of around 70,000 clones, 88% of them appearing once. Sequenced material: peripheral blood, taken 28 days after the second dose of the MenACWY control vaccine. Every receptor here comes from an adult who received the MenACWY meningococcal vaccine as a control. Both conserved end residues are part of each CDR3. The order of the fields is V gene, clone size, J gene, D gene, CDR3 DNA, CDR3 protein. A D gene is named only where the DNA matches it firmly. Not every row has a clone size; where given, it reads once, few, many or a size class.

>TRBV19|.|TRBJ2-2|.
TGTGCCAGTAGTATAGTGGCCGGGGAGCTGTTTTTT
CASSIVAGELFF
>TRBV27|.|TRBJ1-5|.
TGTGCCAGCAGTTTATTGGCGGGCTCGGGCAATCAGCCCCAGCATTTT
CASSLLAGSGNQPQHF
>TRBV5-4|.|TRBJ2-4|.
TGTGCCAGCAGCTTGGGGGGGGGCACAGACCTAAACATTCAGTACTTC
CASSLGGGTDLNIQYF
>TRBV6-1|.|TRBJ2-2|.
TGTGCCAGCAGTGAAGGCTGGGGGGCCTCGACCGGGGAGCTGTTTTTT
CASSEGWGASTGELFF
>TRBV5-1|once|TRBJ2-5|TRBD1
TGCGCCAGCAGCTTAGGACAGGGGAGACAAGAGACCCAGTACTTC
CASSLGQGRQETQYF
>TRBV6-5|once|TRBJ2-1|.
TGTGCCAGCAGTCGCGGACCGACCACGTTCTTC
CASSRGPTTFF
>TRBV7-2|.|TRBJ2-2|TRBD2
TGTGCCAGCAGCCCCGGTGGCGGGGGAACCACGAACACCGGGGAGCTGTTTTTT
CASSPGGGGTTNTGELFF
>TRBV7-2|.|TRBJ2-7|TRBD2
TGTGCCAGCAGCTTACAGCCGAGCGGGGGGCGACTCGAGCAGTACTTC
CASSLQPSGGRLEQYF
>TRBV27|.|TRBJ2-5|.
TGTGCCAGCAGTTTTAGGGGGGCAGGATTGGAGACCCAGTACTTC
CASSFRGAGLETQYF
>TRBV19|.|TRBJ1-3|.
TGTGCCAGTACACTCCAGGGACCCTCTGGAAACACCATATATTTT
CASTLQGPSGNTIYF
>TRBV18|once|TRBJ2-1|TRBD2
TGTGCCAGCTCCCCGGGACTAGCGATCGAAGAGCAGTTCTTC
CASSPGLAIEEQFF
>TRBV2|few|TRBJ1-3|.
TGTGCCAGCAGGGAACTGTCCTCTGGAAACACCATATATTTT
CASRELSSGNTIYF
>TRBV6-5|.|TRBJ1-1|.
TGTGCCAGCAGTATTGAGGGGAGGGTGGGGACTGAAGCTTTCTTT
CASSIEGRVGTEAFF
>TRBV12-3/TRBV12-4|.|TRBJ2-7|.
TGTGCCAGCAGTCCGACATACGCCTACGAGCAGTACTTC
CASSPTYAYEQYF
>TRBV28|.|TRBJ1-2|TRBD1
TGTGCCAGCAGCACAGGGGCCAACTATGGCTACACCTTC
CASSTGANYGYTF
>TRBV4-3|.|TRBJ2-1|TRBD2
TGCGCCAGCAGCCAAGGCTCGGCGGGAGGGTCCCACAATGAGCAGTTCTTC
CASSQGSAGGSHNEQFF
>TRBV7-2|few|TRBJ1-2|.
TGTGCCAGCAGCTTAGATGTCACAAACTATGGCTACACCTTC
CASSLDVTNYGYTF
>TRBV28|.|TRBJ1-2|TRBD1
TGTGCCAGCAGTTTAGCCCAACAGGGGCAAGGCTACACCTTC
CASSLAQQGQGYTF
>TRBV2|.|TRBJ1-1|.
TGTGCCAGCAGTGTTGTGGGGGTAGGCACTGAAGCTTTCTTT
CASSVVGVGTEAFF
>TRBV11-1|.|TRBJ2-7|.
TGTGCCAGCAGCTTACTTCAGGACGGTTACTACGAGCAGTACTTC
CASSLLQDGYYEQYF
>TRBV2|.|TRBJ2-7|.
TGTGCCAGCAGGGAGGATTCAGGGGCCAGCTCCTACGAGCAGTACTTC
CASREDSGASSYEQYF
>TRBV7-6|.|TRBJ1-2|TRBD1
TGTGCCAGCAGCTTAGGGACAGGGAATAACTATGGCTACACCTTC
CASSLGTGNNYGYTF
>TRBV4-3|once|TRBJ2-5|.
TGCGCCAGCAGCCAAGGTTTTGAGGGATCGGGGACCCAGTACTTC
CASSQGFEGSGTQYF
>TRBV13|.|TRBJ2-6|.
TGTGCCAGCAGCTTAGGCCTGGGCTCTGGGGCCAACGTCCTGACTTTC
CASSLGLGSGANVLTF
>TRBV2|.|TRBJ1-1|TRBD1
TGTGCCAGCAGCTCGGGACAGCTTGCGAACACTGAAGCTTTCTTT
CASSSGQLANTEAFF
>TRBV2|.|TRBJ1-1|.
TGTGCCACCCGCTGGGGTGCGACTGAAGCTTTCTTT
CATRWGATEAFF
>TRBV4-1|.|TRBJ2-2|TRBD2
TGCGCCAGCAGCCAACGGTCTAGCGGGAGGACTTCGAACACCGGGGAGCTGTTTTTT
CASSQRSSGRTSNTGELFF
>TRBV4-3|.|TRBJ2-1|.
TGCGCCAGCAGCCAAGGAGGGCTTTCGAGCTCCTACAATGAGCAGTTCTTC
CASSQGGLSSSYNEQFF
>TRBV6-5|once|TRBJ1-1|TRBD1
TGTGCCAGCAGGCCAAACAGGGGGATAGCTGAAGCTTTCTTT
CASRPNRGIAEAFF
>TRBV13|.|TRBJ1-2|TRBD1
TGTGCCAGCTCACAGGGGGGTGGCTACACCTTC
CASSQGGGYTF
>TRBV19|.|TRBJ1-4|.
TGTGCCAGTAGTAGCCGTAATGAAAAACTGTTTTTT
CASSSRNEKLFF
>TRBV28|.|TRBJ1-2|.
TGTGCCATCTGGGCCAACTATGGCTACACCTTC
CAIWANYGYTF
>TRBV6-5|.|TRBJ1-1|.
TGTGCCAGCGCCTTAAGGGGGAGCACTGAAGCTTTCTTT
CASALRGSTEAFF
>TRBV19|.|TRBJ2-7|.
TGTGCCAGTAGACCCGACAGGAACGGCGTCTACGAGCAGTACTTC
CASRPDRNGVYEQYF
>TRBV5-4|.|TRBJ2-3|TRBD1
TGTGCCAGCAACCAGCAGACAGGGGGCTTCACAGATACGCAGTATTTT
CASNQQTGGFTDTQYF
>TRBV14|once|TRBJ2-1|.
TGTGCCAGCAGCCAGGGGCAGGGATGGTACAATGAGCAGTTCTTC
CASSQGQGWYNEQFF
>TRBV4-1|.|TRBJ2-5|.
TGCGCCAGCAGCCAAGATGGTTGGCGAACCGAAGAGACCCAGTACTTC
CASSQDGWRTEETQYF
>TRBV11-2|.|TRBJ1-1|.
TGTGCCAGCAGCCTGGGACGGATGAACACTGAAGCTTTCTTT
CASSLGRMNTEAFF
>TRBV7-9|.|TRBJ2-1|TRBD2
TGTGCCAGCAGCTTAGTCCCCTACGGGAGGGCCGGTAATGAGCAGTTCTTC
CASSLVPYGRAGNEQFF
>TRBV7-2|.|TRBJ1-1|TRBD1
TGTGCCAGCAGCTTAGCGTGGACAGGTGTAGCTTTCTTT
CASSLAWTGVAFF
>TRBV29-1|.|TRBJ2-1|.
TGCAGCGTAGCCACAGGGAGTGAGCAGTTCTTC
CSVATGSEQFF
>TRBV6-2/TRBV6-3|.|TRBJ1-5|.
TGTGCCAGCAGCCCCGGGGTGGGGATAAATCAGCCCCAGCATTTT
CASSPGVGINQPQHF
>TRBV5-4|.|TRBJ2-3|TRBD2
TGTGCCAGCAGCCGGACTAGCGGAAGCACAGATACGCAGTATTTT
CASSRTSGSTDTQYF